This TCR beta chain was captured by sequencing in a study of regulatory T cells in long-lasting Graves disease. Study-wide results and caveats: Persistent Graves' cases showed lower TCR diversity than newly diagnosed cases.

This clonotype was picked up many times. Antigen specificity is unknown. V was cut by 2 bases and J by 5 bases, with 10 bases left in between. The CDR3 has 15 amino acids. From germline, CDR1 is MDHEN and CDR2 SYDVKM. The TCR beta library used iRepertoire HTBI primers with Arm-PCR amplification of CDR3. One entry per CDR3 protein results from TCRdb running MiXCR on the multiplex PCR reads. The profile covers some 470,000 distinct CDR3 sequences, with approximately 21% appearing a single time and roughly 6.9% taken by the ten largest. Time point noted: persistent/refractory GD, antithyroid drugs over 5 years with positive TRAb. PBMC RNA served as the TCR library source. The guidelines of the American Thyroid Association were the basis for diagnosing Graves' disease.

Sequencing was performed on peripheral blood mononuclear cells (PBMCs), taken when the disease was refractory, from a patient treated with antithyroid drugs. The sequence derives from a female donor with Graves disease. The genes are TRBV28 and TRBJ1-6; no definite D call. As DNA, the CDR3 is TGTGCCAGCAGTTTAGACTACGATAATAATTCACCCCTCCACTTT. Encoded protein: CASSLDYDNNSPLHF.